This T cell receptor beta chain was recovered during a study of blood T cells in healthy people across ages. For the second PCR, which ran for about 6 to 12 cycles, a sample-barcoded 5' primer and a J-beta primer mix were used. Every cDNA was tagged by a template-switch adaptor with 12 random nucleotides. Every sample returned 3 million or more CDR3-containing paired-end reads. TCRdb re-analysed the 5' RACE reads in MiXCR, keeping a single row per CDR3 protein. The table shows about 1,800,000 distinct CDR3 sequences, with 28% occurring only once. Trimming shortened V by 7 bases and J by 7 bases, and 14 bases separated the two germline ends. Germline V gene data show CDR1 as SNHLY and CDR2 as FYNNEI. The CDR3 totals 12 residues. PBMCs numbering at least 6.5 million were isolated per sample.

This TCR was sampled from a woman between 25 and 40 years old in good health. The sequenced material came from blood. The chain uses TRBV2 and TRBJ2-7; D may match TRBD1 or TRBD2 (6 bases each). The CDR3 DNA reads TGTGCCAGCAACCCGGGGGCCGGAGAGCAGTACTTC. Its translation: CASNPGAGEQYF. Complete variable domain (other parts from reference TRBV2 and TRBJ2-7): EPEVTQTPSHQVTQMGQEVILRCVPISNHLYFYWYRQILGQKVEFLVSFYNNEISEKSEIFDDQFSVERPDGSNFTLKIRSTKLEDSAMYFCASNPGAGEQYFGPGTRLTVT.